These T cell receptor beta chains were read from a single sample in a study of blood T cell repertoires in COVID-19. Profiling relied on immunoSEQ multiplex PCR, and the TCRdb table lists in-frame clones only, not all of them. The sample shows roughly 150,000 clones, about 87% of them seen only once. The sequenced sample consisted of peripheral blood. These receptors came from a human donor in a cohort sampled during active COVID-19. The CDR3 runs from the conserved cysteine through the conserved F or W. D genes are given only for firm matches. Size is stated for part of the rows, as once, few or many counts, or as a class when the clone is expanded.

clone_size d_call j_call v_call cdr3_nt cdr3_aa
. . TRBJ1-2 TRBV2 TGTGCCAGCGGGGGGGCACGTGGGTATGGCTACACCTTC CASGGARGYGYTF
. TRBD1 TRBJ1-4 TRBV3-1/TRBV3-2 TGTGCCAGCAGCCAAGTGCACAGGGGCGGACCTAATGAAAAACTGTTTTTT CASSQVHRGGPNEKLFF
few TRBD1 TRBJ1-2 TRBV11-3 TGTGCCAGCAGCCGAGGGACAGCCCATGGCTACACCTTC CASSRGTAHGYTF
. TRBD1 TRBJ2-3 TRBV24-1 TGTGCCACCAGTGATTCCAGGGGGCTAACAGATACGCAGTATTTT CATSDSRGLTDTQYF
. . TRBJ2-7 TRBV5-4 TGTGCCAGCAGCCGGGGTGGGCAATTTACATCCTACGAGCAGTACTTC CASSRGGQFTSYEQYF
. TRBD1 TRBJ1-2 TRBV9 TGTGCCAGCAGCGTAGGACAGGGAGACTATGGCTACACCTTC CASSVGQGDYGYTF
. TRBD2 TRBJ2-1 TRBV11-3 TGTGCCAGCAGCTTGGGCGGGAGGGCCTACAATGAGCAGTTCTTC CASSLGGRAYNEQFF
once . TRBJ1-1 TRBV9 TGTGCCAGCAGCGTAATAGGGGTTCCCACTGAAGCTTTCTTT CASSVIGVPTEAFF
once TRBD1 TRBJ2-1 TRBV3-1/TRBV3-2 TGTGCCAGCAGCCAAGATTGGGACAGGGCGCGGAATGAGCAGTTCTTC CASSQDWDRARNEQFF
. TRBD2 TRBJ2-5 TRBV10-3 TGTGCCAGCGGAGCGGGGGCGGATAGCGAGACCCAGTACTTC CASGAGADSETQYF
. TRBD1 TRBJ1-2 TRBV29-1 TGCAGCGGCCGAGATAAGGACAGGCCCCCATATGGCTACACCTTC CSGRDKDRPPYGYTF
. TRBD2 TRBJ2-2 TRBV2 TGTGCCAGCAACCTTCGAGCGGGAGCGTATAACACCGGGGAGCTGTTTTTT CASNLRAGAYNTGELFF
. TRBD1 TRBJ2-7 TRBV6-6 TGTGCCAGCAGTCGATCTCGCCGGACAGGGACCTACGAGCAGTACTTC CASSRSRRTGTYEQYF
. . TRBJ2-3 TRBV28 TGTGCCAGCAACCAGGGCAGTTTTAAGGATACGCAGTATTTT CASNQGSFKDTQYF
. TRBD2 TRBJ2-3 TRBV4-2 TGTGCCAGCAGCCCCCCCAGCGGGAGAACAGATACGCAGTATTTT CASSPPSGRTDTQYF
. TRBD2 TRBJ2-1 TRBV7-9 TGTGCCAGCAGCCCCGGTGCTAGCGGGAGGAGGGACAATGAGCAGTTCTTC CASSPGASGRRDNEQFF
. . TRBJ1-5 TRBV6-2/TRBV6-3 TGTGCCAGCAGTGACAGCGCCAATCAGCCCCAGCATTTT CASSDSANQPQHF
. . TRBJ1-2 TRBV29-1 TGCAGCGTTCTTACAGGGTTTGATGGCTACACCTTC CSVLTGFDGYTF
. . TRBJ1-5 TRBV19 TGTGCCAGTAGTCCCCAGGGCAATCAGCCCCAGCATTTT CASSPQGNQPQHF
. . TRBJ1-1 TRBV18 TGTGCCAGCTCACCACCGTCCGGGAACACTGAAGCTTTCTTT CASSPPSGNTEAFF
once TRBD2 TRBJ2-2 TRBV5-5 TGTGCCAGCAGCCTTGGTTATAGCGGGGCGAACACCGGGGAGCTGTTTTTT CASSLGYSGANTGELFF
. TRBD1 TRBJ1-1 TRBV20-1 TGCAGTGGACAGGGGAACACTGAAGCTTTCTTT CSGQGNTEAFF